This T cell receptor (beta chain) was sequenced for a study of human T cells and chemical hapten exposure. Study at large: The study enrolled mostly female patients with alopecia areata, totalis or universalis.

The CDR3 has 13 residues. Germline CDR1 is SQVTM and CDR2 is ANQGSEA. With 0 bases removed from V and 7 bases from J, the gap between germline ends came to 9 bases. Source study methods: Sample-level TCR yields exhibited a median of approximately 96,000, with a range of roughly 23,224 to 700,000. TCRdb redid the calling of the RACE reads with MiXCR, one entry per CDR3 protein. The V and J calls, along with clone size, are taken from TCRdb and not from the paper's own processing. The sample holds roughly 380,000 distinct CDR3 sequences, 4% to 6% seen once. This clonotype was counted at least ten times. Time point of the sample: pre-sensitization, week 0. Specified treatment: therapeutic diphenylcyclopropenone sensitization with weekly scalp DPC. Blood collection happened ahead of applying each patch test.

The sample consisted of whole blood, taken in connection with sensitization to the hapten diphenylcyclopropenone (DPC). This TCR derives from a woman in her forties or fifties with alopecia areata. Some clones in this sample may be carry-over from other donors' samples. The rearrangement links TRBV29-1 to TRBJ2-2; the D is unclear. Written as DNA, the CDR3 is TGCAGCGTTGAAGAGGGGTCGGTCGGGGAGCTGTTTTTT. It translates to CSVEEGSVGELFF.